The rows below give T cell receptor beta chains drawn from one sample of a study of CXCR3-negative and CXCR3-positive naive CD8 T cells. TCRdb re-called the 5' RACE reads and gives one entry per CDR3 protein, without DNA. The specimen's table records some 54,000 distinct CDR3 sequences. Sequenced sample: naive CXCR3+ CD8+ T cells from blood. The origin of the receptors is a human donor in good health. Some clones in this sample may be carry-over from other donors' samples. The CDR3 runs from the conserved cysteine through the conserved F or W.

>TRBV7-9|TRBJ2-5
CASSLLSPRETQYF
>TRBV29-1|TRBJ2-1
CSTRGGAAYNEQFF
>TRBV7-2|TRBJ1-5
CASSLEVGLNNQPQHF
>TRBV19|TRBJ1-2
CAILTGRGYTF
>TRBV20-1|TRBJ2-7
CSARDLELEDEQYF
>TRBV12-3/TRBV12-4|TRBJ2-7
CASSSGRSYEQYF
>TRBV7-3|TRBJ1-2
CASSLLDRGGYTF
>TRBV28|TRBJ2-4
CASTPRLLAKNIQYF
>TRBV25-1|TRBJ2-7
CASSEYRQGAHEQYF
>TRBV5-1|TRBJ2-3
CASSESTDTQYF
>TRBV29-1|TRBJ2-1
CSVVSRTSASYNEQFF
>TRBV29-1|TRBJ1-1
CSVEDPVSTEAFF
>TRBV20-1|TRBJ2-5
CSARGLADERETQYF
>TRBV6-2/TRBV6-3|TRBJ2-5
CASRLLQGTKETQYF
>TRBV29-1|TRBJ1-1
CSVELGQPPGAFF
>TRBV7-2|TRBJ1-2
CASSLGGVWGQRTTYGYTF
>TRBV7-2|TRBJ1-5
CASTTIPLGGQPQHF
>TRBV30|TRBJ2-5
CAWRVDRRETQYF
>TRBV29-1|TRBJ1-1
CSVGVMNTEAFF
>TRBV6-5|TRBJ2-1
CASSYSIRDGPYNEQFF
>TRBV6-2/TRBV6-3|TRBJ2-7
CASSYLAGQLRLADEQYF
>TRBV4-1|TRBJ2-7
CASSQDWSGGEQYF
>TRBV6-6|TRBJ1-5
CASRPLSHQPQHF
>TRBV20-1|TRBJ2-5
CSARDWTGYDETQYF
>TRBV6-5|TRBJ1-2
CASRDPQGTMRGYTF
>TRBV28|TRBJ1-4
CASSSTDTTPNEKLFF
>TRBV6-6|TRBJ2-1
CASSSVGVNNEQFF
>TRBV12-3/TRBV12-4|TRBJ2-2
CASSFSGLDGELFF
>TRBV7-6|TRBJ2-2
CASSPRVTSGGDTGELFF
>TRBV6-2/TRBV6-3|TRBJ2-7
CASSYIGAADFSYEQYF
>TRBV12-3/TRBV12-4|TRBJ2-1
CAVPGRGTYNEQFF
>TRBV29-1|TRBJ2-7
CSVFPGQGAYEQYF
>TRBV29-1|TRBJ1-1
CSVDGTGGITEAFF
>TRBV6-4|TRBJ2-1
CASSDGTGGNEQFF
>TRBV4-1|TRBJ2-7
CASSHGTGSYEQYF
>TRBV28|TRBJ1-2
CATFSVTGAINYGYTF
>TRBV9|TRBJ1-1
CASSVGGGLNTEAFF
>TRBV28|TRBJ2-1
CASSPLIFMGGYNEQFF